This T cell receptor (beta chain) was sequenced in a study of blood T cell repertoires in COVID-19. Study details: Sites across the United States, Italy and Spain contributed samples from acute and convalescent COVID-19.

V was trimmed by 2 bases and J by 5 bases, leaving 7 bases between them. Per germline, CDR1 SGHAT and CDR2 FQNNGV. CDR3 length equals 12 residues. Per the original methods: Estimation of nucleated cell counts relied on the amplification of reference gene primers. Produced via immunoSEQ multiplex PCR; TCRdb's table is partial and in-frame only. V and J calls and clone size are as listed in that table; D and trimming were resolved from the DNA. The data hold some 160,000 clones, with around 92% observed a single time. The sequenced sample was peripheral blood. The chain uses TRBV11-2 and TRBJ2-7; D might be TRBD1 (5 bases). The TCR comes from a man between 60 and 75 years old with acute or convalescent COVID-19. CDR3 nucleotide sequence: TGTGCCAGCAGCTTAAGGGGCGACGAGCAGTACTTC. It translates to CASSLRGDEQYF.